This T cell receptor (beta chain) was retrieved from a study of breast tumors, draining lymph nodes, adjacent tissues. Breast cancer patients provided tissue from their axillary draining lymph nodes. TCRdb reanalysed the multiplex PCR reads using MiXCR and keeps one entry per CDR3 protein. Here the sample spans about 270,000 distinct CDR3 sequences, under 35% being singletons. This CDR3 is built from 16 residues. Deletions cut 1 base from V and 1 base from J, with 11 bases between. The germline V gene has CDR1 LGHDT and CDR2 YNNKEL (reference sequence). Regarding this clonotype: Its specificity is not known.

Whole-study findings and limits: That most tumor T cells come from lymph nodes remained unproven.

The source is a female donor with breast cancer. Some clones in this sample may be carry-over from other donors' samples. The J gene is TRBJ1-5, the V gene TRBV3-1; D is unresolved. Input material: axillary lymph node tissue. As DNA, the CDR3 is TGTGCCAGCAGCCAAGGGTCGGCCGGAAGCAATCAGCCCCAGCATTTT. It encodes CASSQGSAGSNQPQHF.